A single count supports the clone carrying this T cell receptor (beta chain). A much more abundant neighbour one base away suggests this may be a read error. This library used approximately 0.4 ug RNA and molecular barcoded adaptors spanning alpha/delta and beta/gamma chains. TCRdb reprocessed the reads via MiXCR and lists one record per CDR3 protein. The sample includes roughly 59,000 distinct CDR3 sequences, roughly a fifth seen only once; the top ten take 11%. The data originate from a study of read filtering for tumor transcriptome and immune sequencing. The CDR3 is made up of 12 amino acids. CDR1 SNHLY and CDR2 FYNNEI come from the germline V gene.

The clonotype comes from a donor at least 40 years old with multiple myeloma. The chain recombines TRBV2 with TRBJ1-2; D is unclear. The sample was a population of CD138-negative cells sorted from bone marrow. In DNA, the CDR3 is TGTGCCAGCAGTGAAGCCCCATATGGCCACACCTTC. Protein: CASSEAPYGHTF.